This record concerns one T cell receptor (beta chain) sequence. Its matching antigen is unknown. This sample was included in a study of shared clonotypes between healthy human individuals. The wider study: For every donor, three CD4 naive, three CD4 memory, two CD8 naive and one CD8 memory plates were used.

Study-wide points: As a rule, naive subsets had a larger estimated richness than memory subsets.

In the authors' methods: Filtering was not the same, since immunoSEQ gave junction-only sequences without quality scores. The protocol was immunoSEQ multiplex PCR, while the TCRdb copy is restricted to in-frame clones and leaves out a portion. V and J calls and clone size are those listed in that table; D and trimming were worked out from the DNA. The top ten clones hold approximately 1% of a sample with 1.6 million or so clones, around 95% of them seen once. The CDR3 runs 15 residues. CDR1 and CDR2 from the germline V gene are MNHEY and SVGAGI. Trimming pared 0 bases from V and 3 bases from J, leaving 12 bases between.

The specimen was naive CD4+ T cells sorted from blood. Subset reported: CD45RA+ positively selected. V is TRBV6-5 and J is TRBJ2-7; no clear D. The source of this sequence is a man aged 25-45 years in good health. The CDR3 DNA sequence: TGTGCCAGCAGTTACTCAGGCAAGATTGGCTACGAGCAGTACTTC. Translation gives CASSYSGKIGYEQYF.